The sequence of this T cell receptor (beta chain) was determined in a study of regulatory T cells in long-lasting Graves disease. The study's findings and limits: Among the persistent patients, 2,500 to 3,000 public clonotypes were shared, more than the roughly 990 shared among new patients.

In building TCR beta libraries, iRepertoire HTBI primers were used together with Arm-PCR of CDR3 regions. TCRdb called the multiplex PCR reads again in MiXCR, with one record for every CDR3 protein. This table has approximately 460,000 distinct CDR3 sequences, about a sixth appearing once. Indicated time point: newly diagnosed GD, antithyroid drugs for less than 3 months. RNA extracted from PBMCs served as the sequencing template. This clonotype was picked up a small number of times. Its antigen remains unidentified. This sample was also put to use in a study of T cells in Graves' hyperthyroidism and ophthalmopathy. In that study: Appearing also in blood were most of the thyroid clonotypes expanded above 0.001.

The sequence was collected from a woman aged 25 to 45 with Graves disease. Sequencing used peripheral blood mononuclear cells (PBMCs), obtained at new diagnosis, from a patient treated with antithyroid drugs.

CDR3 sequence reads: CATQRSTGQGIIHEQYF. CDR3 nucleotide sequence: TGTGCCACCCAGCGTAGTACGGGACAGGGTATCATCCACGAGCAGTACTTC. This rearrangement joins TRBV13 to TRBJ2-7; 9 positions match TRBD1. The junction had 21 bases not matched to a gene; V was cut back by 10 bases and J by 5 bases. The CDR3 spans 17 residues. Germline V gene data show CDR1 as PRHDT and CDR2 as FYEKMQ (reference sequence).